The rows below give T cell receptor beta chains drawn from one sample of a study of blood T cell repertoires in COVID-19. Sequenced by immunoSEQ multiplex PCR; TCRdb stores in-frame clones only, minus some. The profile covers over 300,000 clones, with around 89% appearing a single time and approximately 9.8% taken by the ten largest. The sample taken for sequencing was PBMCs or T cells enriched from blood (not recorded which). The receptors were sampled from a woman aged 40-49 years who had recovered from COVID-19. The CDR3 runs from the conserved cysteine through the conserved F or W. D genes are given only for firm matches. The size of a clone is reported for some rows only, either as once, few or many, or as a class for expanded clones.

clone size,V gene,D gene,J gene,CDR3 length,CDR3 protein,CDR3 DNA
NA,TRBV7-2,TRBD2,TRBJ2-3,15,CASSLEAGGPYTQYF,TGTGCCAGCAGCTTAGAAGCGGGGGGGCCGTATACGCAGTATTTT
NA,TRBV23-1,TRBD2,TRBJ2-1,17,CASSQSGRGGSYNEQFF,TGCGCCAGCAGTCAATCTGGGCGGGGGGGATCCTACAATGAGCAGTTCTTC
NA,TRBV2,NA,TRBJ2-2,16,CASSENQVQLSGELFF,TGTGCCAGCAGTGAGAACCAGGTTCAATTATCCGGGGAGCTGTTTTTT
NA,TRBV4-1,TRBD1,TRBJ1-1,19,CASSQGPGTGTSMNTEAFF,TGCGCCAGCAGCCAAGGTCCGGGGACAGGTACTAGTATGAACACTGAAGCTTTCTTT
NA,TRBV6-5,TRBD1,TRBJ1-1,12,CASSSGGVKTFF,TGTGCCAGCAGTTCAGGGGGCGTTAAAACTTTCTTT
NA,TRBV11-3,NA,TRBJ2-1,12,CASRPGSNEQFF,TGTGCCAGCCGGCCGGGATCTAATGAGCAGTTCTTC
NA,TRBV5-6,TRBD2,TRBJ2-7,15,CASSPLGEGLGEQYF,TGTGCCAGCAGCCCGTTGGGGGAGGGCCTAGGAGAGCAGTACTTC
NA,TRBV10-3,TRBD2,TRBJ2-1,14,CATSTSGRKNEQFF,TGTGCCACTTCGACTAGCGGGAGGAAGAATGAGCAGTTCTTC
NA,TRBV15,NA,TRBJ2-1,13,CATSRDQGLEQFF,TGTGCCACCAGCAGAGATCAGGGTCTTGAGCAGTTCTTC
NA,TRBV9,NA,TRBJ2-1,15,CASSVASGGRDEQFF,TGTGCCAGCAGCGTAGCAAGCGGTGGGCGGGATGAGCAGTTCTTC
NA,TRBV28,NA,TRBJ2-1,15,CASSPPARNYNEQFF,TGTGCCAGCAGTCCCCCCGCCAGGAACTACAATGAGCAGTTCTTC
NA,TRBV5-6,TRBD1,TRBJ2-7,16,CASSFPQGRARGEQYF,TGTGCCAGCAGCTTTCCACAGGGGCGCGCTCGGGGCGAGCAGTACTTC
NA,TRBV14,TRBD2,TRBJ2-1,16,CASSQVPSGIYNEQFF,TGTGCCAGCAGCCAAGTACCTAGCGGGATCTACAATGAGCAGTTCTTC
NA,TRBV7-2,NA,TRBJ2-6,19,CASSLTSRWLGGGANVLTF,TGTGCCAGCAGCTTAACGTCAAGGTGGCTAGGTGGTGGGGCCAACGTCCTGACTTTC
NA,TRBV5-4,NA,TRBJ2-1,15,CASSGAVAGGTGQFF,TGTGCCAGCAGCGGGGCGGTTGCGGGAGGGACAGGGCAGTTCTTC
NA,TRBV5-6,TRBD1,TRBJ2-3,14,CASRVGGETDTQYF,TGTGCCAGCAGGGTAGGGGGCGAAACAGATACGCAGTATTTT
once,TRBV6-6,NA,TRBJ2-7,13,CASSWGRSYEQYF,TGTGCCAGCAGTTGGGGCAGGAGTTACGAGCAGTACTTC
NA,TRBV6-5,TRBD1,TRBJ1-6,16,CASSYQSGGSNSPLHF,TGTGCCAGCAGTTACCAGTCAGGGGGATCAAATTCACCCCTCCACTTT
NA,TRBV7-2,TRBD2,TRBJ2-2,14,CATTSGGSTGELFF,TGTGCCACCACTAGCGGGGGGTCCACCGGGGAGCTGTTTTTT
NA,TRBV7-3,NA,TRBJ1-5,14,CATLRGWVNQPQHF,TGTGCCACCCTTCGGGGTTGGGTCAATCAGCCCCAGCATTTT
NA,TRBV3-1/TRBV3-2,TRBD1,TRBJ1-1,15,CASSHLNRGVTEAFF,TGTGCCAGCAGCCACCTTAACAGGGGGGTGACTGAAGCTTTCTTT
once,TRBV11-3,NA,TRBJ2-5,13,CASSLSGRETQYF,TGTGCCAGCAGCTTATCTGGGAGAGAGACCCAGTACTTC
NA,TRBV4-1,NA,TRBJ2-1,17,CASSQGRSVSSYNEQFF,TGCGCCAGCAGCCAAGGGCGGTCGGTAAGCTCCTACAATGAGCAGTTCTTC
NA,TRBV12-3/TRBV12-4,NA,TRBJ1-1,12,CASSLGISEAFF,TGTGCCAGCAGTTTGGGCATTTCTGAAGCTTTCTTT
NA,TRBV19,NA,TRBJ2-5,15,CASGGSSQPQETQYF,TGTGCCAGTGGAGGGAGTTCGCAGCCCCAAGAGACCCAGTACTTC
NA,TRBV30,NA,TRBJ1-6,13,CAWSEEDNSPLHF,TGTGCCTGGAGTGAGGAGGATAATTCACCCCTCCACTTT
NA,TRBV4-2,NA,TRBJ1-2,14,CASSQDLTDYGYTF,TGTGCCAGCAGCCAAGATCTTACGGACTATGGCTACACCTTC
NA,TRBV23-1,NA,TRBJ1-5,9,CAEVQPQHF,TGCGCCGAGGTTCAGCCCCAGCATTTT
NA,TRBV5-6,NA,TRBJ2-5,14,CASSLASSQETQYF,TGTGCCAGCAGCTTGGCGTCCAGCCAAGAGACCCAGTACTTC
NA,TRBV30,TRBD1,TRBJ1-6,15,CAWSVQGAGNSPLHF,TGTGCCTGGAGTGTACAGGGGGCGGGAAATTCACCCCTCCACTTT
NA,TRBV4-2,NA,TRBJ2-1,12,CASSQNRDNRFF,TGTGCCAGCAGCCAGAACCGGGACAATCGGTTCTTC
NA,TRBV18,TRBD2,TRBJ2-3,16,CASSINPAGEADTQYF,TGTGCCAGCTCAATCAATCCCGCGGGAGAGGCAGATACGCAGTATTTT
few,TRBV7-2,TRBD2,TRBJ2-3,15,CASSPGTRSTDTQYF,TGTGCCAGCAGCCCGGGGACTAGAAGCACAGATACGCAGTATTTT
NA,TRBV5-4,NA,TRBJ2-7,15,CASSNGGTLSYEQYF,TGTGCCAGCAGCAACGGGGGAACCCTATCCTACGAGCAGTACTTC
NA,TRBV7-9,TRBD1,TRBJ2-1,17,CASSPKTGTGNQNEQFF,TGTGCCAGCAGCCCAAAAACCGGGACAGGCAATCAAAATGAGCAGTTCTTC
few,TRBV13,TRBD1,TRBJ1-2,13,CASSTDRARGYTF,TGTGCCAGCAGCACGGACAGGGCTCGCGGCTACACCTTC
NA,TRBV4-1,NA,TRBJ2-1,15,CASSQIALGGNEQFF,TGCGCCAGCAGCCAGATAGCGCTGGGGGGAAATGAGCAGTTCTTC
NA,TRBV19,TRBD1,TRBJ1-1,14,CASSIPTGGGEAFF,TGTGCCAGTAGTATACCCACAGGGGGAGGAGAGGCTTTCTTT